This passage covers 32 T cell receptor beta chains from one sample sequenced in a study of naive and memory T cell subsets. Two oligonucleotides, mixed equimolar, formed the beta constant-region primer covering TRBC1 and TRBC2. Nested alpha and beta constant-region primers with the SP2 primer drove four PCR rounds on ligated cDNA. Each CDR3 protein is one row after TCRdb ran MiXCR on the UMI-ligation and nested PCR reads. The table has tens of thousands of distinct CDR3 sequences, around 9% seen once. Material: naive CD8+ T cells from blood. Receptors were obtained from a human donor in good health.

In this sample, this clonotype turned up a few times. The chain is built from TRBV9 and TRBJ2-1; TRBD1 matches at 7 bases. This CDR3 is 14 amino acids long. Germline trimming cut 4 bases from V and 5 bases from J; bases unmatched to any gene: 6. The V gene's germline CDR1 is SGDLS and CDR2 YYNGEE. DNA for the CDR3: TGTGCCAGCAGCACTGGGACAGAGAACAATGAGCAGTTCTTC. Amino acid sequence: CASSTGTENNEQFF.

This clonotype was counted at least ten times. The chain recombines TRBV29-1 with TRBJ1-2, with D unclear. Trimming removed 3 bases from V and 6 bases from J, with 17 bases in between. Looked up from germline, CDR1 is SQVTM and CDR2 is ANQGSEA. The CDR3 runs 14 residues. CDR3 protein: CSVDGNTPADGYTF. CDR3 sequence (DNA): TGCAGCGTTGACGGGAATACACCGGCGGATGGCTACACCTTC. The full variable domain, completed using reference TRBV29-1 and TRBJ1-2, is SAVISQKPSRDICQRGTSLTIQCQVDSQVTMMFWYRQQPGQSLTLIATANQGSEATYESGFVIDKFPISRPNLTFSTLTVSNMSPEDSSIYLCSVDGNTPADGYTFGSGTRLTVV.

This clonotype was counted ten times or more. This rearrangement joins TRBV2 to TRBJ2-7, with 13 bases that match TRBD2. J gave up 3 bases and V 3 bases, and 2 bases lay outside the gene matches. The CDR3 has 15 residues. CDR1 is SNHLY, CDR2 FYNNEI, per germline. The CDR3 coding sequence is TGTGCCAGCAGTGAGGGGACTAGCGGGATCTACGAGCAGTACTTC. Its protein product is CASSEGTSGIYEQYF.

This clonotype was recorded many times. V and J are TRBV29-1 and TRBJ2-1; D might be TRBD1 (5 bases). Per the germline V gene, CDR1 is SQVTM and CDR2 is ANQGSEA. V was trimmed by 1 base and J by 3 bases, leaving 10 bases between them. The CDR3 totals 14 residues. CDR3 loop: CSVEGGEVYNEQFF. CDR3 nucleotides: TGCAGCGTTGAAGGGGGCGAAGTCTACAATGAGCAGTTCTTC.

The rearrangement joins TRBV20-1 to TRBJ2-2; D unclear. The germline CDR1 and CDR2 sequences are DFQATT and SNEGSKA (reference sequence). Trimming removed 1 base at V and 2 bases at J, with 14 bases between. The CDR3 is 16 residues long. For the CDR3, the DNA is TGCAGTGCTAGAGGAGATATTTATTTTAACACCGGGGAGCTGTTTTTT. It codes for CSARGDIYFNTGELFF.

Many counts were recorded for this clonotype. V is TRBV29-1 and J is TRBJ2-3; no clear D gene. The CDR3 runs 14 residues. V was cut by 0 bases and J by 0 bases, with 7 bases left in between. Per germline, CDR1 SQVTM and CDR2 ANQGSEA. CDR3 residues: CSVEEPTSTDTQYF. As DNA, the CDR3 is TGCAGCGTTGAAGAGCCGACCAGCACAGATACGCAGTATTTT.

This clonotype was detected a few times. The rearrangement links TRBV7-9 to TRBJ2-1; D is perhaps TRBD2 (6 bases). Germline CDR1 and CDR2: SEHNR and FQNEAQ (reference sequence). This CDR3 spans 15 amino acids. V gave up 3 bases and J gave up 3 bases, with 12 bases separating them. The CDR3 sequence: CASSFSGTYYNEQFF. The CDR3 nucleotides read TGTGCCAGCAGCTTTTCCGGGACTTACTACAATGAGCAGTTCTTC. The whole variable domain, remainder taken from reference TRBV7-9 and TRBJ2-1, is DTGVSQNPRHKITKRGQNVTFRCDPISEHNRLYWYRQTLGQGPEFLTYFQNEAQLEKSRLLSDRFSAERPKGSFSTLEIQRTEQGDSAMYLCASSFSGTYYNEQFFGPGTRLTVL.

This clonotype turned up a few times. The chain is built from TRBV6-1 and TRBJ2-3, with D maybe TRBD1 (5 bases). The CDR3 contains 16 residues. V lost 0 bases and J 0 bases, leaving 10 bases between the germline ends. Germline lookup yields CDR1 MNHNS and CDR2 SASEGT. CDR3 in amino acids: CASSEATATSTDTQYF. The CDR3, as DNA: TGTGCCAGCAGTGAAGCGACAGCCACTAGCACAGATACGCAGTATTTT.

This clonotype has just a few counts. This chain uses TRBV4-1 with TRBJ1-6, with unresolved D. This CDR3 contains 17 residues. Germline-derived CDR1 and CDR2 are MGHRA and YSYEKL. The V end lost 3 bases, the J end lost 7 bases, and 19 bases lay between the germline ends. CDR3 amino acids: CASSQLAPGVGNSPLHF. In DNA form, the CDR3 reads TGCGCCAGCAGCCAGCTCGCGCCGGGCGTGGGAAATTCACCCCTCCACTTT.

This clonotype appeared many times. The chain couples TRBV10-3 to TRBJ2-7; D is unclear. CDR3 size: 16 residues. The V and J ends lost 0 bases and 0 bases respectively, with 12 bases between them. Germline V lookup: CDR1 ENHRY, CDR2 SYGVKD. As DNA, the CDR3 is TGTGCCATCAGTGAGTCGCCGACATTCAGCTCCTACGAGCAGTACTTC. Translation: CAISESPTFSSYEQYF.

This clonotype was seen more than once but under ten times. CDR3 sequence: CATGTVQNIQYF. CDR3 sequence (DNA): TGTGCTACCGGGACAGTCCAGAACATTCAGTACTTC. The rearrangement links TRBV28 to TRBJ2-4; 7 bases map to TRBD1. CDR3 size: 12 residues. Per germline, CDR1 MDHEN and CDR2 SYDVKM.

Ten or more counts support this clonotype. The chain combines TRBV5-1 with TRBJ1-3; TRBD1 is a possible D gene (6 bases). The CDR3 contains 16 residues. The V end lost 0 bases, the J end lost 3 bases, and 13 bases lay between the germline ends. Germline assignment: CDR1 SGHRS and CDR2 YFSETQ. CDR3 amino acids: CASSLGRDTDGNTIYF. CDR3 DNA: TGCGCCAGCAGCTTGGGCCGGGACACGGATGGAAACACCATATATTTT. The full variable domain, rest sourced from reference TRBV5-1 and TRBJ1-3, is KAGVTQTPRYLIKTRGQQVTLSCSPISGHRSVSWYQQTPGQGLQFLFEYFSETQRNKGNFPGRFSGRQFSNSRSEMNVSTLELGDSALYLCASSLGRDTDGNTIYFGEGSWLTVV.

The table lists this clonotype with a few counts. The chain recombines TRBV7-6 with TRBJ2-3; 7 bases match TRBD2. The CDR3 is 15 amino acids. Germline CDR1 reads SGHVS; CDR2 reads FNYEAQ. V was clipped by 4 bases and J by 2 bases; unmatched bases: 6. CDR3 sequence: CASSSPGLTTDTQYF. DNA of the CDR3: TGTGCCAGCAGCTCACCGGGACTAACCACAGATACGCAGTATTTT.

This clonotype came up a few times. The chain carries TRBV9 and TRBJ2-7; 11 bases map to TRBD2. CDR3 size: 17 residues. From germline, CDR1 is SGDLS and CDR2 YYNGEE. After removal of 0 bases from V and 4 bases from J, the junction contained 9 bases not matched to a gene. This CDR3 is CASSVEAGTSGQYEQYF. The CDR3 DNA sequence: TGTGCCAGCAGCGTAGAAGCGGGGACTAGCGGACAGTACGAGCAGTACTTC.

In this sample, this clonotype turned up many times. This chain's CDR3 is CASSDLSTSYNEQFF. The CDR3 nucleotides are TGTGCCAGCAGTGACCTAAGCACCTCCTACAATGAGCAGTTCTTC. The J gene is TRBJ2-1, the V gene TRBV6-1; D is uncertain. The V and J ends lost 3 bases and 0 bases respectively, with 9 bases between them. This CDR3 is built from 15 residues. From germline, CDR1 is MNHNS and CDR2 SASEGT.

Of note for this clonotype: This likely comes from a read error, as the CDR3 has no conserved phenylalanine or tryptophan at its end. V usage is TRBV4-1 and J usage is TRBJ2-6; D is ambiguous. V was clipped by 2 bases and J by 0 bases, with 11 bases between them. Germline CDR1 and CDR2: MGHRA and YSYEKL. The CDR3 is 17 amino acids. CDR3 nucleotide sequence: TGCGCCAGCAGCCAAAAAGTCCCGGACTCTGGGGCCAACGTCCTGACTTCC. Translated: CASSQKVPDSGANVLTS.

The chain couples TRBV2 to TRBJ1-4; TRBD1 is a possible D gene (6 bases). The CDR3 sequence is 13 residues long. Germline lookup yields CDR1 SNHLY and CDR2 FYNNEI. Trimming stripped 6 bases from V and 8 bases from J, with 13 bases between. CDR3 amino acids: CASSGGAGEKLFF. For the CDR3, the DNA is TGTGCCAGCAGCGGGGGGGCGGGCGAAAAACTGTTTTTT.

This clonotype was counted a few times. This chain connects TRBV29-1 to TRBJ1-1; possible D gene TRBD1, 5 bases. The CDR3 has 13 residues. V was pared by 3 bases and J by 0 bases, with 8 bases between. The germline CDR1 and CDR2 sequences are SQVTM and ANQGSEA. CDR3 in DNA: TGCAGCGTTGACGGGACGGTGAACACTGAAGCTTTCTTT. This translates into CSVDGTVNTEAFF.

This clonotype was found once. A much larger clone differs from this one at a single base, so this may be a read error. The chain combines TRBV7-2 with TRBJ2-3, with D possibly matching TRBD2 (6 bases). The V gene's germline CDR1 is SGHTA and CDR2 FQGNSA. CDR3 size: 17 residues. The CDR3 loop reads CASSLRLGLTSTDKQYF. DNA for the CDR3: TGTGCCAGCAGCTTAAGACTGGGCCTTACTAGCACAGATAAGCAGTATTTT.

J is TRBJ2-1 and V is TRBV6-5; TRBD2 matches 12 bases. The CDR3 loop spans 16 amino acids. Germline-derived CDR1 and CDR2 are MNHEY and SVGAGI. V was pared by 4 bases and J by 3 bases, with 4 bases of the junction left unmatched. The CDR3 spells CASSLGLAGGYNEQFF. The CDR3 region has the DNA TGTGCCAGCAGTTTGGGACTAGCGGGCGGCTACAATGAGCAGTTCTTC.

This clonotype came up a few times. CDR3: CASSHGQGPYEQYF. In DNA form, the CDR3 reads TGCGCCAGCAGCCACGGCCAGGGTCCCTACGAGCAGTACTTC. The J gene is TRBJ2-7, the V gene TRBV4-1; the D gene is possibly TRBD1 (5 bases). The germline V and J ends were trimmed by 3 bases and 2 bases, with 11 bases remaining between them. Germline CDR1 is MGHRA and CDR2 is YSYEKL. The CDR3 consists of 14 residues.

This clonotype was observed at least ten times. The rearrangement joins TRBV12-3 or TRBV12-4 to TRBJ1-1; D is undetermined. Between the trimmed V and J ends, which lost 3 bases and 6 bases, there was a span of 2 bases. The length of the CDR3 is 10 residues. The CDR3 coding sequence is TGTGCCAGCAGTTTCCCTGAAGCTTTCTTT. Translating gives CASSFPEAFF.

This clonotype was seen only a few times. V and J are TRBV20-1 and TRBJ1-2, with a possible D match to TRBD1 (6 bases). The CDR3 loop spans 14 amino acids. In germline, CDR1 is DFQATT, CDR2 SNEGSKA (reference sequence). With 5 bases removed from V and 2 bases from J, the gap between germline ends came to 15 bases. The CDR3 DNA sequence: TGCAGTGCTCGAACCGGACAGACGAACTATGGCTACACCTTC. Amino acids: CSARTGQTNYGYTF.

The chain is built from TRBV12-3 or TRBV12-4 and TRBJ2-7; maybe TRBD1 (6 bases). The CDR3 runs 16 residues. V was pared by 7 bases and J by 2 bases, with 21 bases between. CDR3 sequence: CASTSTDRISPYEQYF. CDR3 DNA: TGTGCCAGCACGTCCACGGACAGAATATCTCCCTACGAGCAGTACTTC.

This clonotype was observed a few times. This chain's CDR3 is CASSLALGREEAFF. DNA of the CDR3: TGCGCCAGCAGCTTGGCCTTGGGCAGGGAAGAAGCTTTCTTT. V gene TRBV5-1 combines with J gene TRBJ1-1; D possibly corresponds to TRBD1 (5 bases). Germline CDR1 SGHRS, CDR2 YFSETQ. There are 14 residues in the CDR3. Deletions cut 0 bases from V and 8 bases from J, with 14 bases between.

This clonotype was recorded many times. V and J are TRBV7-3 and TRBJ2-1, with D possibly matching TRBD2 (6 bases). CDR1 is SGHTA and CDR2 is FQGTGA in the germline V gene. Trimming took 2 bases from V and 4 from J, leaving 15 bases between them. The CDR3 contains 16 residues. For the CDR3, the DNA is TGTGCCAGCAGCTTACTAGAAGCGGGTCTTTACAATGAGCAGTTCTTC. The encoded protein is CASSLLEAGLYNEQFF.

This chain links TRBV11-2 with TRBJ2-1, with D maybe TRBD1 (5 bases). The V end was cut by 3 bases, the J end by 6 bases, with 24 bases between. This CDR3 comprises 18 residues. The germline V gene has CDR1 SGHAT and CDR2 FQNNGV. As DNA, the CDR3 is TGTGCCAGCAGCTTTCTGCCGATAGGGGCCTCATCGAGCAATGAGCAGTTCTTC. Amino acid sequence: CASSFLPIGASSSNEQFF.

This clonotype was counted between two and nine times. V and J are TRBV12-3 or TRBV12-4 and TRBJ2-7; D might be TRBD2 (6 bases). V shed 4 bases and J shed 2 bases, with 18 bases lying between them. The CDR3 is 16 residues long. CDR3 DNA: TGTGCCAGCAGTTCCCCGGGTAGCGGCAAGACCTACGAGCAGTACTTC. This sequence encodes CASSSPGSGKTYEQYF.

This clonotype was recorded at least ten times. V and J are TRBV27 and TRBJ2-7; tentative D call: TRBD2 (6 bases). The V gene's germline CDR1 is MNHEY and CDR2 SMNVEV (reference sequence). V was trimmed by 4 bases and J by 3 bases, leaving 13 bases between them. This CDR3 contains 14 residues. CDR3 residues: CASSYGGRVYEQYF. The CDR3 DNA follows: TGTGCCAGCAGTTACGGAGGGAGAGTCTACGAGCAGTACTTC.

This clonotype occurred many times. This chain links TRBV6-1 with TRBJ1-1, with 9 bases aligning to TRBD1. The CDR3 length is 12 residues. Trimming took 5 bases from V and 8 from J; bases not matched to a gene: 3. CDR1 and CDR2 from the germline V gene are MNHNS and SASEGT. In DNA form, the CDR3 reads TGTGCCAGCAGTTTGGGGACAGGGGAAGCTTTCTTT. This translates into CASSLGTGEAFF.

CDR3 in amino acids: CASSVDGRAGDTQYF. CDR3 sequence (DNA): TGTGCCAGCAGCGTAGACGGGAGGGCCGGAGATACGCAGTATTTT. The gene calls are TRBV9 and TRBJ2-3, with 8 nucleotides matching TRBD2. Losses at the gene ends were 0 bases for V and 5 bases for J; bases not matched to a gene: 5. The germline V gene has CDR1 SGDLS and CDR2 YYNGEE. This CDR3 is built from 15 residues.

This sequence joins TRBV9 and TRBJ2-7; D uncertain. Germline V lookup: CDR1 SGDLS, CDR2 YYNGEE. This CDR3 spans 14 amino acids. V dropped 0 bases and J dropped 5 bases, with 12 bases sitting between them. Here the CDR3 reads CASSVGLTTDEQYF. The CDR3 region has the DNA TGTGCCAGCAGCGTAGGGCTAACCACCGACGAGCAGTACTTC.